This T cell receptor (beta chain) comes out of a study of T cells in Graves' hyperthyroidism and ophthalmopathy. Turning to the study itself: It was at initial diagnosis, before any treatment, that peripheral blood was collected.

Lactation, pregnancy, other autoimmune disease or uncontrolled infection led to exclusion of patients. Diagnosis relied on clinical symptoms, serum thyroxine and TRAb, thyroid ultrasound and orbital computed tomography. This clonotype turned up a few times. Its target is unknown. This CDR3 has 16 amino acids. CDR1 and CDR2 from the germline V gene are DFQATT and SNEGSKA (reference sequence). V lost 3 bases and J lost 9; bases outside the gene matches: 14. Whole-study findings and limits: Median prediction lead before ophthalmopathy onset was 6.5 months with the model.

It was RNA transcripts that yielded the amplified TCR beta CDR3 regions. During a first-round RT-PCR of the TCR CDR3, the HTBI primer set was used. MiXCR was run by TCRdb on the multiplex PCR reads, yielding one entry per CDR3 protein. The data show roughly 750,000 distinct CDR3 sequences, with roughly 15% seen just once and under 10% held by the top ten. Sequenced: blood. The J gene is TRBJ2-1, the V gene TRBV20-1, with 10 nucleotides matching TRBD1. This TCR was recovered from a man younger than 35 with Graves' hyperthyroidism. The CDR3 sequence: CSARSPGDRGIGEQFF. As DNA, the CDR3 is TGCAGTGCTAGGTCCCCGGGGGACAGGGGAATAGGTGAGCAGTTCTTC.